Shown below are 13 T cell receptor beta chains from a single sample sequenced in a study of T cells in Graves' hyperthyroidism and ophthalmopathy. Researchers amplified the TCR beta CDR3 regions from RNA transcripts. The primer set for the first-round RT-PCR of the TCR CDR3 was HTBI. Each CDR3 protein is one row after TCRdb ran MiXCR on the multiplex PCR reads. The sample lists 250,000 or so distinct CDR3 sequences; approximately 16% were seen once. Sequencing input: blood. These receptors originate from a woman aged 45-60 years with Graves' hyperthyroidism that later progressed to Graves' ophthalmopathy.

This clonotype has at least ten counts. This chain connects TRBV28 to TRBJ2-7; 7 bases line up with TRBD2. J lost 6 bases, V lost 2 bases, and 22 bases had no gene match. The germline gives CDR1 MDHEN, CDR2 SYDVKM. This CDR3 has 19 residues. CDR3 coding DNA: TGTGCCAGCAGTTTAACGGCAGGTTGGATGGGGGGAGGGCCTTCCGAGCAGTACTTC. It is translated as CASSLTAGWMGGGPSEQYF.

This clonotype was counted at least ten times. The V and J genes are TRBV7-2 and TRBJ1-5; no reliable D call. The V and J ends lost 5 bases and 7 bases respectively, with 9 bases between them. The CDR3 sequence is 12 residues long. Germline V CDR1 and CDR2: SGHTA, FQGNSA. The CDR3 spells CASSPYGQPQHF. The CDR3 nucleotides are TGTGCCAGCAGCCCCTATGGACAGCCCCAGCATTTT.

V and J are TRBV7-3 and TRBJ2-5; maybe TRBD1 (6 bases). The CDR3 extends over 15 amino acids. Trimming took off 5 bases at V and 1 base at J, with 14 bases between the two ends. From germline, CDR1 is SGHTA and CDR2 FQGTGA. CDR3 DNA sequence: TGTGCCAGCAGCCCTGGGGACACTTCCCAAGAGACCCAGTACTTC. Protein product: CASSPGDTSQETQYF.

At least ten counts were recorded for this clonotype. This chain joins TRBV7-8 and TRBJ2-1, with 8 nucleotides matching TRBD1. Germline CDR1 and CDR2: SGHVS and FQNEAQ. Germline trimming cut 6 bases from V and 10 bases from J; bases unmatched to any gene: 8. The CDR3 totals 13 residues. CDR3 amino acids: CASSPGTGTEQFF. CDR3 in DNA: TGTGCCAGCAGTCCAGGGACAGGTACCGAGCAGTTCTTC.

The J gene is TRBJ1-2, the V gene TRBV19; D is possibly TRBD1 (5 bases). The CDR3 sequence is 13 residues long. Germline-derived CDR1 and CDR2 are LNHDA and SQIVND (reference sequence). V was trimmed by 5 bases and J by 4 bases, leaving 11 bases between them. CDR3 region: CASSSGLAYGYTF. The CDR3, as DNA: TGTGCCAGTAGTTCAGGGCTCGCCTATGGCTACACCTTC.

At least ten counts were recorded for this clonotype. The V gene is TRBV5-1, the J gene TRBJ2-1; no definite D call. The CDR3 spans 12 residues. Germline CDR1 SGHRS, CDR2 YFSETQ. V shed 0 bases and J shed 7 bases, with 5 bases lying between them. CDR3 nucleotides: TGCGCCAGCAGCTTGGGCGAGAATGAGCAGTTCTTC. It yields the protein CASSLGENEQFF.

There are a few counts of this clonotype. The CDR3 DNA is TGCAGTGCTAGAGTGGCGACAGGAAATCAGCCCCAGCATTTT. This sequence encodes CSARVATGNQPQHF. The chain is built from TRBV20-1 and TRBJ1-5; D might be TRBD1 (6 bases). V lost 1 base and J lost 4, with 11 bases in between. This CDR3 comprises 14 residues. Germline V gene sequence: CDR1 DFQATT, CDR2 SNEGSKA (reference sequence).

This clonotype was counted many times. This chain uses TRBV6-1 with TRBJ1-2; 9 positions match TRBD1. Per the germline V gene, CDR1 is MNHNS and CDR2 is SASEGT. The ends lost 6 bases at V and 4 bases at J; junction bases unmatched: 6. The CDR3 sequence is 14 residues long. CDR3 coding DNA: TGTGCCAGCAGCTCCGGGACAGGGCTCTATGGCTACACCTTC. Translation: CASSSGTGLYGYTF.

At least ten counts were recorded for this clonotype. The rearrangement joins TRBV6-5 to TRBJ1-1, with a possible D match to TRBD1 (5 bases). Per the germline V gene, CDR1 is MNHEY and CDR2 is SVGAGI. V was clipped by 2 bases and J by 4 bases, with 14 bases between them. This CDR3 comprises 15 residues. The CDR3 sequence is CASSYAAGRVTEAFF. In nucleotides, the CDR3 is TGTGCCAGCAGTTACGCGGCAGGCAGGGTCACTGAAGCTTTCTTT.

Details on this clonotype: This may be a read error: a much more frequent sequence differs by one nucleotide. V usage is TRBV20-1 and J usage is TRBJ2-3; no definite D call. Germline V CDR1 and CDR2: DFQATT, SNEGSKA (reference sequence). The CDR3 is 15 amino acids. The CDR3 sequence is CSAPPARLGTDMQYF. For the CDR3, the DNA is TGCAGTGCCCCCCCCGCCCGACTGGGAACAGATATGCAGTATTTT.

This clonotype appeared once. J is TRBJ2-3 and V is TRBV7-3; TRBD1 might be the D (5 bases). Trimming removed 5 bases from V and 5 bases from J, with 11 bases in between. Germline assignment: CDR1 SGHTA and CDR2 FQGTGA. CDR3 length: 13 amino acids. CDR3 nucleotides: TGTGCCAGCAGCCCAGGCGGACAAGATACGCAGTATTTT. It is translated as CASSPGGQDTQYF.

This clonotype was seen many times. V usage is TRBV18 and J usage is TRBJ1-1; 10 positions agree with TRBD1. Germline V CDR1 and CDR2: KGHSH, LQKENI. The length of the CDR3 is 14 residues. Trimming removed 4 bases from V and 11 bases from J; junction bases left unmatched: 10. CDR3 sequence: CASSHRDRGIGAFF. The CDR3 DNA follows: TGTGCCAGCTCACACCGGGACAGGGGCATCGGGGCTTTCTTT.

This clonotype was seen at least ten times. The chain is built from TRBV28 and TRBJ2-1; D call uncertain. The CDR3 runs to 15 residues. Trimming took 4 bases from V and 9 from J, leaving 19 bases between them. Germline V gene data show CDR1 as MDHEN and CDR2 as SYDVKM. This CDR3 reads CASSSLTSKMGEQFF. In nucleotides, the CDR3 is TGTGCCAGCAGTTCCCTCACGAGTAAAATGGGTGAGCAGTTCTTC.